The present TCR beta chain was sequenced within a study of shared clonotypes between healthy human individuals. This clone was counted only a few times. Antigen specificity is unknown. Across several immunoSEQ plates, the genomic DNA of each subset was split evenly. Original handling: ImmunoSEQ yielded junction-only sequences lacking quality scores, so filtering differed. Assay: immunoSEQ multiplex PCR; the TCRdb copy retains only in-frame clones and omits some. Clone size and V and J calls were adopted from that table, with D and trimming inferred from the DNA. The profile shows under 650,000 clones, about 96% of them singletons. Whole-study findings and limits: Several donors showed sharing of around 5% of naive CD4 clonotypes.

Per germline, CDR1 LNHDA and CDR2 SQIVND (reference sequence). The CDR3 is 15 residues long. V was clipped by 5 bases and J by 1 base, with 14 bases between them. The TCR originated in a woman in her 30s in good health. Sequenced material: naive CD4+ T cells sorted from blood. Subset meaning: CD45RA+ positively selected. The chain combines TRBV19 with TRBJ1-1, with TRBD1 as a possible D gene (5 bases). The CDR3 coding sequence is TGTGCCAGTAGTTGGGTGACAGTTCCGAACACTGAAGCTTTCTTT. It encodes CASSWVTVPNTEAFF.